This TCR beta chain was retrieved from a study of cytomegalovirus exposure and HLA in healthy donors. Study observations and caveats: Later examination showed HLA-associated TCR beta chains had greater clonal expansion than equally common others. In a later analysis, V- and J-gene trimming of beta chains associated with a DCLRE1C missense variant, replicated independently. Within a later analysis, the majority of CMV-associated TCR beta chains appeared HLA-restricted.

The germline gives CDR1 SEHNR, CDR2 FQNEAQ (reference sequence). This CDR3 comprises 16 residues. Trimming at V came to 0 bases and at J to 4 bases, leaving 9 bases not matched to a gene. PCR primers comprised 60 Vbeta and 13 Jbeta primers. TCRdb keeps only in-frame clones here, not all; method: immunoSEQ multiplex PCR. This table has some 150,000 clones, around 69% appearing once. Notes on this clone: The antigen is unknown.

The chain has TRBV7-9 and TRBJ2-7, with 7 bases aligning to TRBD2. The sequence came from a man aged 55 to 69 in good health and CMV-seronegative. Sequencing was carried out using PBMCs. DNA of the CDR3: TGTGCCAGCAGCTTAGCGTCGGGGGGAGCGCGTTACGAGCAGTACTTC. Amino acids: CASSLASGGARYEQYF.